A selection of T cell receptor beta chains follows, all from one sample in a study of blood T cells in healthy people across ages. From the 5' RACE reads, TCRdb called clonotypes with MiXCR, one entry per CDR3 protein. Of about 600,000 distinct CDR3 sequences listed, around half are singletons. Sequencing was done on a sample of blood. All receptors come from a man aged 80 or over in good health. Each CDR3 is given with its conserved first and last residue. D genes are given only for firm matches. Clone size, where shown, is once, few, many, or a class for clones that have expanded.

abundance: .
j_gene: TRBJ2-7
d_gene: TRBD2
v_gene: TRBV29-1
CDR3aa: CSVAIAGGGDEQYF
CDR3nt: TGCAGCGTTGCTATAGCGGGAGGGGGGGATGAGCAGTACTTC

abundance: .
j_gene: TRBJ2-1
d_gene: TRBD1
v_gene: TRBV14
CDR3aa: CASSQDWGQVYNEQFF
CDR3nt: TGTGCCAGCAGCCAAGATTGGGGACAGGTGTACAATGAGCAGTTCTTC

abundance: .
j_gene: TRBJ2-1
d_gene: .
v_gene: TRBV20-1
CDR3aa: CSAERPIRTNEQFF
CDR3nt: TGCAGTGCCGAGAGACCTATCCGGACCAATGAGCAGTTCTTC

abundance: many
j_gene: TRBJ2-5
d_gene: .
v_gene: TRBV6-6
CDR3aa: CASSLPNSVQETQYF
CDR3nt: TGTGCCAGCAGTCTCCCAAATAGCGTCCAAGAGACCCAGTACTTC

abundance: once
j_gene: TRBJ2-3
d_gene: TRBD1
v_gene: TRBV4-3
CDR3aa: CASSQEEGARDTQYF
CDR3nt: TGCGCCAGCAGCCAAGAAGAGGGGGCAAGGGATACGCAGTATTTT

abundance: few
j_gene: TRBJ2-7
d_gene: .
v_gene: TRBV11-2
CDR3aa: CASGRGQSYEQYF
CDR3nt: TGTGCCAGCGGCCGAGGACAGTCCTACGAGCAGTACTTC

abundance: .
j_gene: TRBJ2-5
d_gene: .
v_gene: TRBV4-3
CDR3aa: CASSQDGLGPEETQYF
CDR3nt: TGCGCCAGCAGCCAAGATGGTTTGGGGCCCGAAGAGACCCAGTACTTC

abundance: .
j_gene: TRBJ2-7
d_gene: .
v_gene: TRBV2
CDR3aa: CASSEALYARENEQYF
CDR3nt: TGTGCCAGCAGTGAAGCGCTTTACGCGAGGGAGAACGAGCAGTACTTC

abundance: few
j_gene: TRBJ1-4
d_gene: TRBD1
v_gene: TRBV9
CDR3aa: CASSSSGQGWEKLFF
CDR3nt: TGTGCCAGCAGCTCATCGGGACAGGGGTGGGAAAAACTGTTTTTT

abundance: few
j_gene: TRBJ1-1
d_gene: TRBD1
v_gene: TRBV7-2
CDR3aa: CASSLTGQGSEAFF
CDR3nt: TGTGCCAGCAGCCTAACGGGACAGGGTTCTGAAGCTTTCTTT

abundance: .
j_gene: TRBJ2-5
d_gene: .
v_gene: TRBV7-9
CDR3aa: CASSGARVGQETQYF
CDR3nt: TGTGCCAGCAGCGGCGCACGGGTGGGACAAGAGACCCAGTACTTC

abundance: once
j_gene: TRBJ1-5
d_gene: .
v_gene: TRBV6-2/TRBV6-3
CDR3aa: CASNQPVAGNQPQHF
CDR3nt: TGTGCCAGCAACCAACCCGTAGCAGGAAATCAGCCCCAGCATTTT

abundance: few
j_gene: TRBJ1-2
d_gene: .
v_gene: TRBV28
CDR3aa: CATEPRDTANYGYTF
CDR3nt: TGTGCCACCGAACCTCGGGACACAGCCAACTATGGCTACACCTTC

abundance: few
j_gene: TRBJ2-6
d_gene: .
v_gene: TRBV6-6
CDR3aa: CASSPTDIVPGANVLTF
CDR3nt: TGTGCCAGCAGTCCTACGGACATCGTGCCTGGGGCCAACGTCCTGACTTTC

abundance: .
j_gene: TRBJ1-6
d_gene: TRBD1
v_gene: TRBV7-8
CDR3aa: CASSLTDRAQNSPLHF
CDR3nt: TGTGCCAGCAGCCTAACCGACAGGGCCCAAAATTCACCCCTCCACTTT

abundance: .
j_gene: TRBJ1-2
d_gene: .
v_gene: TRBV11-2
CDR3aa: CTSSLDPAANYGYTF
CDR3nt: TGTACCAGCAGCTTAGATCCCGCGGCTAACTATGGCTACACCTTC

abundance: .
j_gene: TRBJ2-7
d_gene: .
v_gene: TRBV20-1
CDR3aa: CSARAGANSYEQYF
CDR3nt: TGCAGTGCCAGAGCAGGGGCGAACTCCTACGAGCAGTACTTC

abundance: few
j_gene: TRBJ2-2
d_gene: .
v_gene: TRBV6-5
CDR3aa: CASGGRGNTGELFF
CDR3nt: TGTGCCAGCGGAGGTCGGGGGAACACCGGGGAGCTGTTTTTT

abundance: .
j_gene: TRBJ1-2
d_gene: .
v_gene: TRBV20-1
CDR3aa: CSAPKGFTNYGYTF
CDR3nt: TGCAGTGCCCCTAAAGGGTTCACTAACTATGGCTACACCTTC

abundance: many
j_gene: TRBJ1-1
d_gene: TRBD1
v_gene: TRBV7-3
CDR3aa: CASSLDRGTEAFF
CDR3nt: TGTGCCAGCAGCTTGGACAGGGGAACTGAAGCTTTCTTT

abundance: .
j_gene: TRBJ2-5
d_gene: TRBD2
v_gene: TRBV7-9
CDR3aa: CASSLWRGAEETQYF
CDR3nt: TGTGCCAGCAGCTTATGGCGGGGGGCCGAAGAGACCCAGTACTTC

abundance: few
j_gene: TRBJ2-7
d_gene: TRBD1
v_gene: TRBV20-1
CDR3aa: CSASVQGADEQYF
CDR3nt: TGCAGTGCTAGTGTTCAGGGGGCGGACGAGCAGTACTTC

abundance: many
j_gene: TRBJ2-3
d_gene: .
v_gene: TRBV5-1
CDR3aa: CASSMDPSTDTQYF
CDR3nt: TGCGCCAGCAGCATGGACCCAAGCACAGATACGCAGTATTTT

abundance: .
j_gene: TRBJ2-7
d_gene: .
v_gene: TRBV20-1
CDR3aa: CSAQGGTTITDEQYF
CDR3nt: TGCAGTGCTCAAGGGGGGACTACTATAACCGACGAGCAGTACTTC

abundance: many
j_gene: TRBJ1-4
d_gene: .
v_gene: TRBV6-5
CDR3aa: CASSLRVNGGELFF
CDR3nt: TGTGCCAGCAGCCTCCGGGTCAACGGGGGTGAACTGTTTTTT

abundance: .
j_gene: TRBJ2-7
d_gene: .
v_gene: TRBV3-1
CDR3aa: CASSPWFMHGGHKENCYEQYF
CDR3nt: TGTGCCAGCAGCCCATGGTTCATGCATGGTGGGCACAAAGAGAATTGCTACGAGCAGTACTTC

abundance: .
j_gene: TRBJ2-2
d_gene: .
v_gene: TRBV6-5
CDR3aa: CASSQTGAGNTGELFF
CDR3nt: TGTGCCAGCAGTCAAACCGGCGCAGGGAACACCGGGGAGCTGTTTTTT

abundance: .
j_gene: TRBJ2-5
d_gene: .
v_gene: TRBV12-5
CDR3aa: CASGSGALQETQYF
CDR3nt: TGTGCTAGTGGTTCTGGGGCCCTCCAAGAGACCCAGTACTTC

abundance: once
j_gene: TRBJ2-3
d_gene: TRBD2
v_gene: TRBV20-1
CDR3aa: CSARWRGDVDTQYF
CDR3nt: TGCAGTGCCAGATGGCGGGGGGACGTAGATACGCAGTATTTT

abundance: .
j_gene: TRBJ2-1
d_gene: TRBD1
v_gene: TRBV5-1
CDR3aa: CASTIGQGLNEQFF
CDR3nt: TGCGCCAGCACCATCGGACAGGGGTTGAATGAGCAGTTCTTC

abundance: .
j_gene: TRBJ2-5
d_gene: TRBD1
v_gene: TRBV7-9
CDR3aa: CASSLSPGQGVVWYF
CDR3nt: TGTGCCAGCAGCCTGAGTCCGGGACAGGGAGTAGTGTGGTACTTC

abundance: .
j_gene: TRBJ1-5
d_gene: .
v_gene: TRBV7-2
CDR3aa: CASSLARQGSQPQHF
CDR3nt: TGTGCCAGCAGCTTAGCCCGCCAGGGAAGTCAGCCCCAGCATTTT

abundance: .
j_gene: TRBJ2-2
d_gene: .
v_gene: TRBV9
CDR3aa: CASSPRGGIGTNTGELFF
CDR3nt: TGTGCCAGCAGTCCGAGGGGCGGGATCGGGACGAACACCGGGGAGCTGTTTTTT

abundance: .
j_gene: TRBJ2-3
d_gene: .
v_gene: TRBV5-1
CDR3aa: CASSLVAGARTDTQYF
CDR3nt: TGCGCCAGCAGCTTGGTGGCGGGGGCGCGCACAGATACGCAGTATTTT

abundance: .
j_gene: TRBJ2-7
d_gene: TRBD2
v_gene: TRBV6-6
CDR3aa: CASSLPHSGGALYEQYF
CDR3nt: TGTGCCAGCAGTCTCCCCCATAGCGGGGGGGCCTTATACGAGCAGTACTTC

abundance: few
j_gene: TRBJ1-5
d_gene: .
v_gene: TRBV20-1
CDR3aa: CSASAETYQPQHF
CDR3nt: TGCAGTGCTAGTGCGGAGACCTATCAGCCCCAGCATTTT

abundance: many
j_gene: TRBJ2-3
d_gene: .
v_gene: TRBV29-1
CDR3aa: CSVDGGTDTQYF
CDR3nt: TGCAGCGTTGACGGTGGCACAGATACGCAGTATTTT

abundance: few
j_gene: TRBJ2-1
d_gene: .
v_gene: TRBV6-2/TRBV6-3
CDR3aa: CASSHMYNEQFF
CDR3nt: TGTGCCAGCAGTCACATGTACAATGAGCAGTTCTTC

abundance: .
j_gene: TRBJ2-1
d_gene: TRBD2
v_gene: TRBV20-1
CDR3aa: CSATPGLAGGYHNEQFF
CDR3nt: TGCAGTGCAACACCGGGACTAGCGGGAGGATACCACAATGAGCAGTTCTTC

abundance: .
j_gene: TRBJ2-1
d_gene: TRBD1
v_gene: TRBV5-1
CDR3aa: CASSAGTGLYNEQFF
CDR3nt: TGCGCCAGCAGCGCCGGGACAGGGCTTTACAATGAGCAGTTCTTC

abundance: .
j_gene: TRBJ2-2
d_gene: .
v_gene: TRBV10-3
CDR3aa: CAILSLFGGTNTGELFF
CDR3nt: TGTGCCATCCTCTCCCTGTTCGGAGGAACGAACACCGGGGAGCTGTTTTTT

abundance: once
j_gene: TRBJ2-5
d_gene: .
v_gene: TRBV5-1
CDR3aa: CASSLEPGFLETQYF
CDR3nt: TGCGCCAGCAGCTTGGAGCCAGGGTTCTTGGAGACCCAGTACTTC

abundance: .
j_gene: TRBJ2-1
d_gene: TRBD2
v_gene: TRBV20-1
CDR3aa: CSATRLAGGPNEQFF
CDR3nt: TGCAGTGCTACAAGACTAGCGGGGGGGCCGAATGAGCAGTTCTTC

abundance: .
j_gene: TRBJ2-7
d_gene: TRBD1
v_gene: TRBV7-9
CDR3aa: CASSWGQDEQYF
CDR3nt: TGTGCCAGCAGCTGGGGACAGGACGAGCAGTACTTC

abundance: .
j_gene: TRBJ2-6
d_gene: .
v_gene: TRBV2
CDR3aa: CASSEPRGGRSGANVLTF
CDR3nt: TGTGCCAGCAGTGAACCGCGCGGGGGCCGAAGTGGGGCCAACGTCCTGACTTTC

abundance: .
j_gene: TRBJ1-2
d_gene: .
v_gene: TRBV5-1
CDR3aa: CASSSRVGYGYTF
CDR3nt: TGCGCCAGCAGCAGCAGGGTCGGATATGGCTACACCTTC

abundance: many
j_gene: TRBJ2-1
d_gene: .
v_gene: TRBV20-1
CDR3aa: CSGKFGEQFF
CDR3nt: TGCAGTGGCAAGTTCGGTGAGCAGTTCTTC

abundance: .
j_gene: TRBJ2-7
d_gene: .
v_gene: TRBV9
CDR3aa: CASGDSGGLQYF
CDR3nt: TGTGCCAGCGGGGATTCTGGGGGTTTGCAGTACTTC

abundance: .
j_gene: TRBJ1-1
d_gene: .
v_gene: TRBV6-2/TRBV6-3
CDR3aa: CASSYPRATLNTEAFF
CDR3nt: TGTGCCAGCAGTTACCCGAGAGCCACATTGAACACTGAAGCTTTCTTT

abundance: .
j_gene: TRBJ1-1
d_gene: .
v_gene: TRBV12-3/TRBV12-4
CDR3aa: CASSLWWNTEAFF
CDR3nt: TGTGCCAGCAGTTTGTGGTGGAACACTGAAGCTTTCTTT

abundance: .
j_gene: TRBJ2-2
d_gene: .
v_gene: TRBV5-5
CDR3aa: CASSELVNTGELFF
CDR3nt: TGTGCCAGCAGCGAACTAGTAAACACCGGGGAGCTGTTTTTT

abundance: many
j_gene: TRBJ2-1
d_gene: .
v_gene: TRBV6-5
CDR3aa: CASSYSIEGNEQFF
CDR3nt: TGTGCCAGCAGTTACTCGATTGAGGGCAATGAGCAGTTCTTC

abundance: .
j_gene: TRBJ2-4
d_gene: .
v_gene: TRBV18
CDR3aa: CARSPAQAKNIQYF
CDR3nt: TGTGCCAGATCCCCCGCGCAAGCCAAAAACATTCAGTACTTC